This T cell receptor beta chain was profiled in a study of cytomegalovirus exposure and HLA in healthy donors. Findings and limits, study-wide: Segments of the TCR beta V type were, in most cases, productive about 90% or about 30% of the time in an earlier analysis.

Germline V gene data show CDR1 as LNHDA and CDR2 as SQIVND (reference sequence). This CDR3 comprises 18 residues. V dropped 3 bases and J dropped 6; count of bases not matched to a gene: 15. Use of 60 Vbeta and 13 Jbeta primers characterized the PCR. Libraries were prepared by immunoSEQ multiplex PCR; TCRdb keeps only in-frame clonotypes and omits some of them. The data hold roughly 140,000 clones, with approximately 78% observed a single time. Regarding this clone: Its antigen remains unknown.

The sequencing input was PBMCs. This sequence joins TRBV19 and TRBJ2-1; the match to TRBD2 covers 9 bases. The TCR was taken from a woman in her thirties or forties in good health and CMV-seropositive. The CDR3 loop is CASSIKALSGRRSNEQFF. The DNA of the CDR3 is TGTGCCAGTAGTATCAAGGCCCTAAGCGGGAGGAGGTCCAATGAGCAGTTCTTC. Full variable domain (missing parts from reference TRBV19 and TRBJ2-1): DGGITQSPKYLFRKEGQNVTLSCEQNLNHDAMYWYRQDPGQGLRLIYYSQIVNDFQKGDIAEGYSVSREKKESFPLTVTSAQKNPTAFYLCASSIKALSGRRSNEQFFGPGTRLTVL.